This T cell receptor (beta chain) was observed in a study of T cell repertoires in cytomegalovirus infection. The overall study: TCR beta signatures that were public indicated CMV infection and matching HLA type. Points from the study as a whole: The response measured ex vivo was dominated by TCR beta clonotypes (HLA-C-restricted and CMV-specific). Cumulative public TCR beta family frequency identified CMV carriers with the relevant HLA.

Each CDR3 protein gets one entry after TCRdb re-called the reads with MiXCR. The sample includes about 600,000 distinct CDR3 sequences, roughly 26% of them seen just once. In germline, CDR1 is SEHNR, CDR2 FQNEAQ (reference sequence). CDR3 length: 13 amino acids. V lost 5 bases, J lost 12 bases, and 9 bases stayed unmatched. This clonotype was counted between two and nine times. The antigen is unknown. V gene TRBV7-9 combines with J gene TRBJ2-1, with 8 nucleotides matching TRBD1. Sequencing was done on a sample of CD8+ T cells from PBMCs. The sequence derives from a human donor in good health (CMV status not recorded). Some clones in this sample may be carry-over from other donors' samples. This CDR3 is CASSPRQGFWQFF. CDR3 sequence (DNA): TGTGCCAGCAGCCCGAGACAGGGGTTTTGGCAGTTCTTC. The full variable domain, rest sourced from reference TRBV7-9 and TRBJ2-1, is DTGVSQNPRHKITKRGQNVTFRCDPISEHNRLYWYRQTLGQGPEFLTYFQNEAQLEKSRLLSDRFSAERPKGSFSTLEIQRTEQGDSAMYLCASSPRQGFWQFFGPGTRLTVL.